This T cell receptor beta chain was found in a study of Tregs in tolerant kidney transplant recipients. Whole-study findings and limits: No direct test of biological reproducibility was done here. In tolerant patients, donor-specific Tregs outgrew total Tregs, suggesting antigen-driven expansion. Some patients' samples used different primers over time, so nucleotide sequences weren't comparable.

Recipient PBMCs carried a CFSE label and met irradiated graft donor PBMCs for five to seven days before FACS sorting. The CDR3 runs 12 residues. Germline V lookup: CDR1 MNHEY, CDR2 SMNVEV (reference sequence). Trimming left V 10 bases short and J 1 base short, with 7 bases between. Concerning this clone itself: Its antigen is currently unknown.

The protocol was immunoSEQ multiplex PCR, while the TCRdb copy is restricted to in-frame clones and leaves out a portion. This sample yields about 8,300 clones, of which 34% are seen a single time; about 6% belongs to the top ten. The sequencing used CD8+ T cells from blood cultured with allogeneic cells, collected before the transplant. The chain carries TRBV27 and TRBJ2-2; D not certain. The sequence was obtained from a human patient who received a combined kidney and bone marrow transplant. This chain's CDR3 is CAILRNTGELFF. The CDR3 region has the DNA TGTGCCATCTTGAGGAACACCGGGGAGCTGTTTTTT.